This T cell receptor (beta chain) was sequenced in a study of CD8 T cells in ankylosing spondylitis. Overall study findings and caveats: Ankylosing spondylitis blood appeared to be characterized by a TCR beta motif of roughly eight highly homologous variants.

With 3 bases clipped from V and 8 bases from J, the junction kept 10 bases outside the gene matches. CDR1 SGHRS and CDR2 YFSETQ come from the germline V gene. This CDR3 comprises 17 residues. Generation of TCR beta libraries employed quantitative 5'-RACE incorporating molecular barcodes. TCRdb re-derived calls from the 5' RACE reads in MiXCR, one entry per CDR3 protein. This table has 130,000 or so distinct CDR3 sequences, roughly 17% appearing once. This clonotype occurred many times. No antigen is known for it. J is TRBJ2-1 and V is TRBV5-1; 14 bases are a match to TRBD2. The TCR was taken from a male donor with ankylosing spondylitis. The specimen was blood, either unsorted or a sorted T cell fraction (not recorded which). The CDR3 reads CASSYTGTSGRVDEQFF. CDR3 nucleotides: TGCGCCAGCAGCTACACCGGGACTAGCGGGAGAGTCGATGAGCAGTTCTTC.